The next 30 T cell receptor beta chains were all read from a single sample in a study of blood T cell repertoires in COVID-19. The data were produced by immunoSEQ multiplex PCR, yet TCRdb's version contains in-frame clones alone and is incomplete. The data contain 350,000 to 550,000 clones, over 75% of them singletons. Sequenced: PBMCs or T cells enriched from blood (not recorded which). Every receptor here comes from a man aged 25-40 years who had recovered from COVID-19.

This chain links TRBV28 with TRBJ2-7, with 9 positions matching TRBD1. CDR3 length equals 15 residues. V lost 3 bases to trimming and J lost 6 bases; unmatched junction nucleotides: 9. Looked up from germline, CDR1 is MDHEN and CDR2 is SYDVKM. CDR3 nucleotides: TGTGCCAGCAGTTTCCGAGACAGGGGGTGGATCGAGCAGTACTTC. Translated: CASSFRDRGWIEQYF.

V usage is TRBV11-1 and J usage is TRBJ2-2, with a weak D call TRBD2 (5 bases). Trimming shortened V by 5 bases and J by 2 bases, and 12 bases separated the two germline ends. CDR3 length: 15 residues. CDR1 is SGHAT, CDR2 FQDESV, per germline (reference sequence). The CDR3 region has the DNA TGTGCCAGCAGCCCTGGACTGTTAAACACCGGGGAGCTGTTTTTT. It translates to CASSPGLLNTGELFF.

This sequence joins TRBV4-1 and TRBJ1-4; 7 bases match TRBD1. CDR3 size: 16 residues. V lost 2 bases, J lost 7 bases, and 10 bases stayed unmatched. Germline CDR1 is MGHRA and CDR2 is YSYEKL. This chain's CDR3 is CASSQTGVIRVEKLFF. CDR3 bases: TGCGCCAGCAGCCAAACAGGGGTAATCAGGGTTGAAAAACTGTTTTTT.

The gene calls are TRBV7-2 and TRBJ1-2, with D hard to call. The CDR3 is 16 residues long. V dropped 3 bases and J dropped 0 bases, with 14 bases sitting between them. Germline CDR1 reads SGHTA; CDR2 reads FQGNSA. CDR3 amino acids: CASSFRVAPTNYGYTF. CDR3 sequence (DNA): TGTGCCAGCAGCTTTCGGGTAGCCCCTACTAACTATGGCTACACCTTC. Full variable domain (rest looked up from reference TRBV7-2 and TRBJ1-2): GAGVSQSPSNKVTEKGKDVELRCDPISGHTALYWYRQSLGQGLEFLIYFQGNSAPDKSGLPSDRFSAERTGGSVSTLTIQRTQQEDSAVYLCASSFRVAPTNYGYTFGSGTRLTVV.

The rearrangement links TRBV7-9 to TRBJ1-2; D remains unclear. This CDR3 is built from 12 residues. The V end lost 5 bases, the J end lost 5 bases, and 9 bases lay between the germline ends. From germline, CDR1 is SEHNR and CDR2 FQNEAQ (reference sequence). The CDR3 DNA follows: TGTGCCAGCAGCCCCACACCGTATGGCTACACCTTC. Protein: CASSPTPYGYTF. Variable domain in full (rest from reference TRBV7-9 and TRBJ1-2): DTGVSQNPRHKITKRGQNVTFRCDPISEHNRLYWYRQTLGQGPEFLTYFQNEAQLEKSRLLSDRFSAERPKGSFSTLEIQRTEQGDSAMYLCASSPTPYGYTFGSGTRLTVV.

The V call is TRBV2, the J call TRBJ2-7; tentatively, D is TRBD2 (5 bases). V lost 2 bases and J 6 bases, leaving 20 bases between the germline ends. Germline assignment: CDR1 SNHLY and CDR2 FYNNEI. The CDR3 spans 16 residues. The CDR3 spells CASSETVGLAASEQYF. DNA for the CDR3: TGTGCCAGCAGTGAAACGGTGGGCCTAGCTGCATCCGAGCAGTACTTC.

The V gene is TRBV19, the J gene TRBJ2-7; 8 nucleotides align to TRBD1. V shed 4 bases and J 0 bases; nucleotides not matched to a gene: 5. The CDR3 sequence is 15 residues long. CDR1 is LNHDA, CDR2 SQIVND, per germline (reference sequence). The CDR3: CASSNPGQASYEQYF. The CDR3 nucleotides read TGTGCCAGTAGTAACCCGGGACAGGCCTCCTACGAGCAGTACTTC.

The V call is TRBV13, the J call TRBJ2-6; the match to TRBD1 covers 9 bases. There are 20 residues in the CDR3. The J segment lost 2 bases and the V segment lost 2 bases, leaving 13 bases of the junction unmatched. Germline CDR1 is PRHDT and CDR2 is FYEKMQ (reference sequence). The CDR3 is CASSLWGQGNFGAGANVLTF. CDR3 sequence (DNA): TGTGCCAGCAGCTTATGGGGACAGGGAAATTTTGGTGCTGGGGCCAACGTCCTGACTTTC.

This chain uses TRBV20-1 with TRBJ2-7; D remains ambiguous. Looked up from germline, CDR1 is DFQATT and CDR2 is SNEGSKA (reference sequence). The V end was cut by 3 bases, the J end by 7 bases, with 10 bases between. The CDR3 is 11 residues long. Here the CDR3 reads CSASQTLEQYF. The CDR3, as DNA: TGCAGTGCTAGTCAGACTTTGGAGCAGTACTTC.

This clone was picked up one time. The rearrangement links TRBV10-3 to TRBJ1-4; TRBD1 matches at 9 bases. Germline-derived CDR1 and CDR2 are ENHRY and SYGVKD. V shed 11 bases, J shed 5 bases, and the junction held 9 bases outside the gene matches. The CDR3 contains 14 residues. CDR3 residues: CAAATGQGNEKLFF. The CDR3 bases are TGTGCCGCAGCGACGGGACAGGGAAATGAAAAACTGTTTTTT.

In its sample, this clone was seen a few times. The chain couples TRBV5-1 to TRBJ1-1; no clear D. The CDR3 runs to 13 residues. The germline V gene has CDR1 SGHRS and CDR2 YFSETQ. With 3 bases removed from V and 0 bases from J, the gap between germline ends came to 6 bases. The CDR3 reads CASSSPLNTEAFF. CDR3 DNA: TGCGCCAGCAGCTCTCCCTTGAACACTGAAGCTTTCTTT.

This chain links TRBV21-1 with TRBJ2-7; no check of the table's D call, TRBD1, against the DNA was made. TRBV21-1 is a pseudogene. The CDR3 is 15 residues long. The CDR3, as DNA: TGTGCCAGCAGCACCGGGACAGGGTTCACCTACGAGCAGTACTTC. Its translation is CASSTGTGFTYEQYF.

This chain joins TRBV28 and TRBJ2-1; tentatively, D is TRBD2 (6 bases). This CDR3 comprises 13 residues. The V gene's germline CDR1 is MDHEN and CDR2 SYDVKM. Trimming shortened V by 9 bases and J by 8 bases, and 17 bases separated the two germline ends. Here the CDR3 reads CASGVPSGHEQFF. The CDR3 DNA is TGTGCCAGTGGGGTCCCAAGCGGGCATGAGCAGTTCTTC.

The chain is built from TRBV6-5 and TRBJ1-2; no firm D call. The CDR3 consists of 13 residues. V lost 6 bases and J lost 4, with 12 bases in between. Germline V gene data show CDR1 as MNHEY and CDR2 as SVGAGI. The CDR3 is CASRITESYGYTF. The CDR3, as DNA: TGTGCCAGCAGAATAACTGAAAGCTATGGCTACACCTTC.

This CDR3 reads CASTGQYSYNEQFF. CDR3 in DNA: TGTGCCAGCACGGGACAGTACTCCTACAATGAGCAGTTCTTC. This chain joins TRBV9 and TRBJ2-1, with 7 nucleotides matching TRBD1. With V trimmed by 6 bases and J by 0 bases, 3 bases remained unmatched. This CDR3 spans 14 amino acids. Germline V CDR1 and CDR2: SGDLS, YYNGEE.

The V call is TRBV7-6, the J call TRBJ2-5; TRBD2 agrees at 8 bases. CDR3 length: 15 amino acids. Trimming at V came to 5 bases and at J to 1 base, leaving 6 bases not matched to a gene. In germline, CDR1 is SGHVS, CDR2 FNYEAQ. The CDR3 here is CASSPFAGGQETQYF. CDR3 DNA sequence: TGTGCCAGCAGCCCCTTCGCGGGAGGCCAAGAGACCCAGTACTTC.

V gene TRBV12-3 or TRBV12-4 combines with J gene TRBJ1-2; D may be TRBD1 (6 bases). The CDR3 consists of 13 residues. With 6 bases removed from V and 7 bases from J, the gap between germline ends came to 15 bases. CDR3 coding DNA: TGTGCCAGCAGCCTTGGTGGGGGCCTTGGCTACACCTTC. This encodes CASSLGGGLGYTF.

This clone was observed once. The chain carries TRBV19 and TRBJ1-2; 9 bases are a match to TRBD1. This CDR3 spans 14 amino acids. V dropped 7 bases and J dropped 3; count of bases not matched to a gene: 6. Germline CDR1 is LNHDA and CDR2 is SQIVND (reference sequence). This CDR3 reads CASTMDRGDYGYTF. The CDR3 DNA is TGTGCCAGTACCATGGACAGGGGCGACTATGGCTACACCTTC.

This clone was found once. V usage is TRBV11-2 and J usage is TRBJ2-1; 8 bases align to TRBD2. There are 13 residues in the CDR3. Germline V gives CDR1 SGHAT, CDR2 FQNNGV. The J segment lost 4 bases and the V segment lost 7 bases, leaving 3 bases of the junction unmatched. CDR3 protein: CASTSGYYNEQFF. DNA for the CDR3: TGTGCCAGCACTAGCGGGTATTACAATGAGCAGTTCTTC.

A word on this clone: The junction and the germline gene differ at one end; a read error may be behind it. V gene TRBV5-1 combines with J gene TRBJ2-7; 9 nucleotides agree with TRBD1. The CDR3 runs 15 residues. The V gene's germline CDR1 is SGHRS and CDR2 YFSETQ. Here the CDR3 reads CASSPSPGTGYEQYF. CDR3 coding DNA: TGCGCCAGCAGCCCCTCGCCGGGGACAGGGTACGAACAGTACTTC.

J is TRBJ2-3 and V is TRBV5-1, with TRBD2 identical over 12 bases. Germline CDR1 and CDR2: SGHRS and YFSETQ. The V segment lost 4 bases and the J segment 0 bases; nucleotides outside the gene matches: 15. The CDR3 extends over 20 amino acids. The CDR3 loop reads CASSLRTSGTPLTSTDTQYF. DNA for the CDR3: TGCGCCAGCAGCCTCCGGACTAGCGGGACCCCACTGACTAGCACAGATACGCAGTATTTT.

The DNA for the CDR3 is TGTGCCTGGAGTGTAGGGCTAGCGGGGGAGCAGTTCTTC. This translates into CAWSVGLAGEQFF. The V call is TRBV30, the J call TRBJ2-1; TRBD2 matches 9 bases. This CDR3 comprises 13 residues. J lost 10 bases, V lost 0 bases, and 4 bases had no gene match. CDR1 GTSNPN and CDR2 SVGIG come from the germline V gene (reference sequence).

The V call is TRBV4-1, the J call TRBJ1-2; 8 bases map to TRBD1. CDR1 and CDR2 from the germline V gene are MGHRA and YSYEKL. After removal of 3 bases from V and 3 bases from J, the junction contained 6 bases not matched to a gene. This CDR3 is 15 amino acids long. The CDR3 nucleotides are TGCGCCAGCAGCCACACGGACAGGGTGGACTATGGCTACACCTTC. Its translation is CASSHTDRVDYGYTF.

The rearrangement uses TRBV29-1 and TRBJ2-7, with a weak D call TRBD2 (5 bases). This CDR3 has 14 residues. Per the germline V gene, CDR1 is SQVTM and CDR2 is ANQGSEA. Trimming shortened V by 4 bases and J by 4 bases, and 17 bases separated the two germline ends. The CDR3 bases are TGCAGCGTTGCGTCGGCTAGTCGGGGATACGAGCAGTACTTC. Its translation: CSVASASRGYEQYF.

V gene TRBV18 combines with J gene TRBJ1-1; no definite D call. Between the trimmed V and J ends, which lost 2 bases and 7 bases, there was a span of 11 bases. Germline CDR1 is KGHSH and CDR2 is LQKENI. The CDR3 extends over 13 amino acids. The CDR3 DNA sequence: TGTGCCAGCTCACCAAGACAAGAAGGTGAAGCTTTCTTT. Amino acid sequence: CASSPRQEGEAFF. Looking up the rest from reference TRBV18 and TRBJ1-1 gives the full variable domain: NAGVMQNPRHLVRRRGQEARLRCSPMKGHSHVYWYRQLPEEGLKFMVYLQKENIIDESGMPKERFSAEFPKEGPSILRIQQVVRGDSAAYFCASSPRQEGEAFFGQGTRLTVV.

V usage is TRBV6-1 and J usage is TRBJ1-5; D is possibly TRBD1 (6 bases). This CDR3 has 15 amino acids. The V end lost 1 base, the J end lost 6 bases, and 13 bases lay between the germline ends. Germline loops: CDR1 MNHNS, CDR2 SASEGT. The CDR3 spells CASSEGVRTVQPQHF. DNA of the CDR3: TGTGCCAGCAGTGAAGGGGTCAGGACAGTTCAGCCCCAGCATTTT.

J is TRBJ1-2 and V is TRBV28; D remains ambiguous. The ends were cut back, 3 bases at V and 7 bases at J, with 18 bases in the middle. The CDR3 contains 15 residues. Per the germline V gene, CDR1 is MDHEN and CDR2 is SYDVKM. Written as DNA, the CDR3 is TGTGCCAGCAGTTTTTATACCGGGAACTTGCGTGGCTACACCTTC. Translated, it gives CASSFYTGNLRGYTF.

The chain has TRBV5-6 and TRBJ1-3; D may be TRBD1 (6 bases). Trimming took off 4 bases at V and 4 bases at J, with 15 bases between the two ends. Germline V gene data show CDR1 as SGHDT and CDR2 as YYEEEE. This CDR3 comprises 15 residues. The CDR3 loop reads CASSPPGTPGNTIYF. DNA of the CDR3: TGTGCCAGCAGCCCCCCCGGGACACCAGGAAACACCATATATTTT.

The rearrangement links TRBV19 to TRBJ1-2; D call uncertain. The length of the CDR3 is 13 residues. The germline V gene has CDR1 LNHDA and CDR2 SQIVND (reference sequence). Trimming stripped 5 bases from V and 5 bases from J, with 12 bases between. The CDR3 region is CASSLNTAYGYTF. The CDR3 bases are TGTGCCAGTAGTTTAAACACCGCTTATGGCTACACCTTC.

The chain uses TRBV6-5 and TRBJ1-6; D might be TRBD1 (6 bases). Trimming stripped 1 base from V and 4 bases from J, with 11 bases between. Germline CDR1 MNHEY, CDR2 SVGAGI. This CDR3 is built from 16 residues. CDR3 residues: CASSYWGPAYNSPLHF. In nucleotides, the CDR3 is TGTGCCAGCAGTTACTGGGGGCCCGCATATAATTCACCCCTCCACTTT.